Below, 29 T cell receptor beta chains from the same sample are listed, as sequenced in a study of identical twins. TCRdb redid the calling of the 5' RACE reads with MiXCR, one entry per CDR3 protein. This table holds around 370,000 distinct CDR3 sequences, 9% to 10% found once. Material for sequencing was naive T cells sorted from blood. These receptors were taken from a woman in her fifties or sixties in good health.

This clonotype turned up a few times. This chain links TRBV5-1 with TRBJ2-3, with unresolved D. Trimming stripped 1 base from V and 1 base from J, with 7 bases between. From germline, CDR1 is SGHRS and CDR2 YFSETQ. This CDR3 has 14 residues. CDR3 nucleotides: TGCGCCAGCAGCTTGCCCACAGGCACAGATACGCAGTATTTT. Translation: CASSLPTGTDTQYF. The full variable domain, its missing parts supplied by reference TRBV5-1 and TRBJ2-3, is KAGVTQTPRYLIKTRGQQVTLSCSPISGHRSVSWYQQTPGQGLQFLFEYFSETQRNKGNFPGRFSGRQFSNSRSEMNVSTLELGDSALYLCASSLPTGTDTQYFGPGTRLTVL.

This clonotype was detected only a few times. The chain joins TRBV4-2 to TRBJ2-3; 14 nucleotides align to TRBD2. The CDR3 covers 18 residues. Germline CDR1 LGHNA, CDR2 YNFKEQ. V shed 3 bases and J 5 bases; nucleotides not matched to a gene: 10. CDR3 protein: CASSQPGTSGRSGDTQYF. CDR3 DNA sequence: TGTGCCAGCAGCCAGCCCGGGACTAGCGGGAGATCTGGAGATACGCAGTATTTT.

Only a few counts were recorded for this clonotype. The J gene is TRBJ2-1, the V gene TRBV15, with 11 bases lining up with TRBD2. Germline CDR1 LNHNV, CDR2 YYDKDF (reference sequence). Losses at the gene ends were 0 bases for V and 7 bases for J; bases not matched to a gene: 5. The CDR3 has 16 residues. CDR3: CATSRDGTSGRNEQFF. As DNA, the CDR3 is TGTGCCACCAGCAGAGACGGGACTAGCGGCCGGAATGAGCAGTTCTTC. Complete variable domain (other parts from reference TRBV15 and TRBJ2-1): DAMVIQNPRYQVTQFGKPVTLSCSQTLNHNVMYWYQQKSSQAPKLLFHYYDKDFNNEADTPDNFQSRRPNTSFCFLDIRSPGLGDTAMYLCATSRDGTSGRNEQFFGPGTRLTVL.

V usage is TRBV5-1 and J usage is TRBJ1-1; TRBD1 aligns across 11 bases. The CDR3 runs 16 residues. Germline CDR1 reads SGHRS; CDR2 reads YFSETQ. V dropped 0 bases and J dropped 4; count of bases not matched to a gene: 5. CDR3 DNA: TGCGCCAGCAGCTTGGATGGACAGGGGGCGTTCACTGAAGCTTTCTTT. Translated: CASSLDGQGAFTEAFF.

The chain carries TRBV12-3 or TRBV12-4 and TRBJ2-7; unclear D gene. The CDR3 consists of 11 residues. V lost 3 bases and J lost 5, with 5 bases in between. The CDR3 is CASSLRNEQYF. The DNA of the CDR3 is TGTGCCAGCAGTTTGAGGAACGAGCAGTACTTC.

The genes are TRBV4-1 and TRBJ2-2; no reliable D call. The CDR3 sequence is 15 residues long. V was clipped by 0 bases and J by 5 bases, with 10 bases between them. Per the germline V gene, CDR1 is MGHRA and CDR2 is YSYEKL. The CDR3 DNA follows: TGCGCCAGCAGCCAAGAAAACATTCTAACCGGGGAGCTGTTTTTT. Translation: CASSQENILTGELFF.

This clonotype has just a few counts. The rearrangement links TRBV20-1 to TRBJ2-1, with a weak D call TRBD2 (5 bases). The germline V gene encodes CDR1 DFQATT and CDR2 SNEGSKA (reference sequence). The CDR3 totals 13 residues. The V and J ends lost 7 bases and 5 bases respectively, with 15 bases between them. Written as DNA, the CDR3 is TGCAGTGGTTTTGGGGAGCAGAACAATGAGCAGTTCTTC. The encoded protein is CSGFGEQNNEQFF.

The V gene is TRBV4-1, the J gene TRBJ2-3; 11 bases are a match to TRBD2. In germline, CDR1 is MGHRA, CDR2 YSYEKL. V trimming: 2 bases; J trimming: 5 bases; junction bases outside the gene matches: 18. The CDR3 is made up of 20 amino acids. The CDR3 protein is CASSQRSEGLAGLRGDTQYF. CDR3 nucleotides: TGCGCCAGCAGCCAACGCTCGGAAGGACTAGCGGGTTTGAGGGGAGATACGCAGTATTTT.

The chain couples TRBV7-3 to TRBJ2-5; 15 bases line up with TRBD2. The CDR3 spans 18 residues. The germline CDR1 and CDR2 sequences are SGHTA and FQGTGA. J was trimmed by 5 bases and V by 5 bases; bases with no gene match: 12. CDR3 DNA: TGTGCCAGCAGCCAATCCGGACTAGCGGGAGGGCCCTATGAGACCCAGTACTTC. This sequence encodes CASSQSGLAGGPYETQYF.

This clonotype was seen a few times. The J gene is TRBJ1-1, the V gene TRBV7-9; D gene ambiguous. Germline V gives CDR1 SEHNR, CDR2 FQNEAQ (reference sequence). V lost 3 bases and J lost 1, with 9 bases in between. The CDR3 loop spans 14 amino acids. This CDR3 reads CASSFRGGNTEAFF. Here the CDR3 DNA reads TGTGCCAGCAGCTTTAGAGGCGGGAACACTGAAGCTTTCTTT.

Many counts were recorded for this clonotype. V and J are TRBV29-1 and TRBJ2-5, with D perhaps TRBD1 or TRBD2 (6 bases each). V lost 4 bases and J 7 bases, leaving 16 bases between the germline ends. The CDR3 covers 13 residues. CDR1 and CDR2 from the germline V gene are SQVTM and ANQGSEA. The DNA of the CDR3 is TGCAGCGTTGCAGGCAAGGGGGGAACGACCCAGTACTTC. Protein sequence: CSVAGKGGTTQYF.

This clonotype was seen many times. This chain joins TRBV29-1 and TRBJ2-1; 7 positions match TRBD2. Germline lookup yields CDR1 SQVTM and CDR2 ANQGSEA. Trimming took 4 bases from V and 5 from J; bases not matched to a gene: 11. CDR3 length: 15 residues. CDR3 sequence (DNA): TGCAGCGTTGGTCCTGGACTAGTCGCCCACAATGAGCAGTTCTTC. Its protein product is CSVGPGLVAHNEQFF.

This clonotype came up a few times. This chain joins TRBV3-1 and TRBJ2-4, with D unclear. The CDR3 length is 16 residues. Germline CDR1 reads LGHDT; CDR2 reads YNNKEL (reference sequence). The V and J ends lost 1 base and 2 bases respectively, with 12 bases between them. CDR3 region: CASSQGPSASKNIQYF. As DNA, the CDR3 is TGTGCCAGCAGCCAAGGACCCAGCGCGTCCAAAAACATTCAGTACTTC.

This clonotype was recorded at least ten times. This chain uses TRBV27 with TRBJ2-4; 7 bases fit TRBD2. CDR3 length: 15 amino acids. In germline, CDR1 is MNHEY, CDR2 SMNVEV (reference sequence). The V segment lost 3 bases and the J segment 1 base; nucleotides outside the gene matches: 3. The CDR3 coding sequence is TGTGCCAGCAGTTTGACGGGAGGCGCCAAAAACATTCAGTACTTC. The encoded protein is CASSLTGGAKNIQYF.

The chain uses TRBV3-1 and TRBJ1-5; D unresolved. Looked up from germline, CDR1 is LGHDT and CDR2 is YNNKEL (reference sequence). The CDR3 loop spans 16 amino acids. Trimming removed 0 bases at V and 1 base at J, with 10 bases between. The chain's CDR3 is CASSQDWAGSNQPQHF. The DNA for the CDR3 is TGTGCCAGCAGCCAAGATTGGGCGGGGAGCAATCAGCCCCAGCATTTT.

This clonotype was counted many times. The chain has TRBV12-3 or TRBV12-4 and TRBJ2-1, with 15 bases matching TRBD2. J gave up 3 bases and V 5 bases, and 8 bases lay outside the gene matches. CDR3 length: 18 residues. The CDR3 here is CASSPTGLAGGVYNEQFF. CDR3 sequence (DNA): TGTGCCAGCAGTCCGACCGGACTAGCGGGAGGGGTCTACAATGAGCAGTTCTTC.

This clonotype has only a few counts. V and J are TRBV12-3 or TRBV12-4 and TRBJ2-2; 7 nucleotides line up with TRBD1. The trim removed 3 bases at V and 5 bases at J, leaving 6 bases unmatched. CDR3 length equals 15 residues. The CDR3 DNA follows: TGTGCCAGCAGTTTCGACAGGGTTCGTACCGGGGAGCTGTTTTTT. Residues: CASSFDRVRTGELFF.

CDR3 region: CASSLKLGNTEAFF. In DNA form, the CDR3 reads TGTGCCAGCAGCCTCAAGTTGGGGAACACTGAAGCTTTCTTT. This sequence joins TRBV27 and TRBJ1-1; D unresolved. The CDR3 length is 14 residues. Looked up from germline, CDR1 is MNHEY and CDR2 is SMNVEV (reference sequence). V lost 6 bases to trimming and J lost 1 base, with 12 bases between them.

This clonotype has ten or more counts. The chain couples TRBV15 to TRBJ2-1, with 11 positions matching TRBD2. This CDR3 has 17 residues. CDR1 is LNHNV and CDR2 is YYDKDF in the germline V gene (reference sequence). The V segment lost 3 bases and the J segment 1 base; nucleotides outside the gene matches: 5. The CDR3 sequence: CATSSASGGRSYNEQFF. CDR3 DNA sequence: TGTGCCACCAGCAGCGCTAGCGGGGGGAGATCCTACAATGAGCAGTTCTTC.

In its sample, this clonotype was seen many times. This chain links TRBV11-2 with TRBJ2-3, with 7 bases aligning to TRBD1. CDR1 is SGHAT and CDR2 is FQNNGV in the germline V gene. Germline trimming cut 0 bases from V and 6 bases from J; bases unmatched to any gene: 9. CDR3 size: 16 residues. For the CDR3, the DNA is TGTGCCAGCAGCTTAGACAGGGGGTCTCAGTTGGATACGCAGTATTTT. This encodes CASSLDRGSQLDTQYF.

Only a few counts were recorded for this clonotype. The V and J genes are TRBV18 and TRBJ2-7, with D possibly matching TRBD2 (6 bases). CDR3 length: 13 amino acids. Trimming stripped 3 bases from V and 3 bases from J, with 9 bases between. Per germline, CDR1 KGHSH and CDR2 LQKENI. The CDR3 bases are TGTGCCAGCTCACCGGAGGGATTCTACGAGCAGTACGTC. It translates to CASSPEGFYEQYV.

The sample holds a few counts of this clonotype. The gene calls are TRBV12-3 or TRBV12-4 and TRBJ2-1, with 7 positions matching TRBD2. Trimming at V came to 3 bases and at J to 5 bases, leaving 4 bases not matched to a gene. This CDR3 region has 14 residues. The CDR3 DNA is TGTGCCAGCAGTTTCTCGGGAGGAGACAATGAGCAGTTCTTC. This codes for CASSFSGGDNEQFF.

This sequence joins TRBV12-3 or TRBV12-4 and TRBJ1-5; tentatively, D is TRBD1 (5 bases). The CDR3 covers 14 residues. Trimming shortened V by 2 bases and J by 6 bases, and 11 bases separated the two germline ends. CDR3 residues: CASSLRAGSQPQHF. Here the CDR3 DNA reads TGTGCCAGCAGTTTACGGGCAGGGAGTCAGCCCCAGCATTTT.

The chain is built from TRBV20-1 and TRBJ2-1; 16 bases match TRBD2. V shed 3 bases and J 9 bases; nucleotides not matched to a gene: 5. This CDR3 is built from 15 residues. Germline V gene data show CDR1 as DFQATT and CDR2 as SNEGSKA (reference sequence). CDR3 loop: CSARGLAGGGGEQFF. The CDR3 DNA sequence: TGCAGTGCTAGGGGACTAGCGGGAGGGGGTGGTGAGCAGTTCTTC.

This clonotype was recorded many times. The chain couples TRBV27 to TRBJ2-1; 9 bases align to TRBD1. Germline CDR1 reads MNHEY; CDR2 reads SMNVEV (reference sequence). The CDR3 sequence is 14 residues long. J lost 4 bases, V lost 8 bases, and 6 bases had no gene match. In nucleotides, the CDR3 is TGTGCCAGCGTACCGGGACAGGGTTACAATGAGCAGTTCTTC. This translates into CASVPGQGYNEQFF.

This clonotype occurred many times. The V call is TRBV6-5, the J call TRBJ1-5; D remains ambiguous. The V gene's germline CDR1 is MNHEY and CDR2 SVGAGI. The V end was cut by 7 bases, the J end by 4 bases, with 11 bases between. The CDR3 is 13 amino acids. CDR3 amino acids: CASTKGLNQPQHF. DNA for the CDR3: TGTGCCAGCACCAAAGGGCTTAATCAGCCCCAGCATTTT.

This clonotype occurred a few times. The genes are TRBV5-5 and TRBJ1-2, with 7 bases aligning to TRBD1. V was pared by 3 bases and J by 12 bases, with 17 bases of the junction left unmatched. The CDR3 length is 15 residues. Germline assignment: CDR1 SGHKS and CDR2 YYEKEE (reference sequence). CDR3 region: CASSSASGQLKSNTF. The CDR3 DNA sequence: TGTGCCAGCAGCTCGGCCTCGGGACAGCTAAAATCGAACACCTTC.

The V and J genes are TRBV10-3 and TRBJ1-1, with a weak D call TRBD1 (6 bases). The V gene lost 5 bases and the J gene lost 7 bases, with 11 bases spanning the gap. The CDR3 consists of 12 residues. CDR1 and CDR2 (germline): ENHRY, SYGVKD. The CDR3 loop reads CAISYGGDEAFF. For the CDR3, the DNA is TGTGCCATCAGTTACGGGGGCGATGAAGCTTTCTTT.

This chain uses TRBV9 with TRBJ2-1; possible D gene TRBD2, 6 bases. Trimming removed 0 bases at V and 1 base at J, with 14 bases between. Germline assignment: CDR1 SGDLS and CDR2 YYNGEE. CDR3 length: 17 amino acids. CDR3 DNA: TGTGCCAGCAGCGTAGCCTTATTCGGGGGTTCCTACAATGAGCAGTTCTTC. Encoded protein: CASSVALFGGSYNEQFF.